This T cell receptor (beta chain) was captured in a study of identical twins. The CDR3 sequence is 10 residues long. Germline CDR1 SEHNR, CDR2 FQNEAQ (reference sequence). V lost 7 bases, J lost 3 bases, and 0 bases lay in between. In TCRdb, the 5' RACE reads were re-called with MiXCR into one record per CDR3 protein. The sample shows under 250,000 distinct CDR3 sequences, around a tenth of them seen only once. Among all donors, each was a healthy Caucasian. The receptor's source is a woman aged 18-30 years in good health. J is TRBJ2-2 and V is TRBV7-9; no definite D call. Sequencing used memory (CD45RO+) T cells sorted from blood. Here the CDR3 DNA reads TGTGCCAGCAACACCGGGGAGCTGTTTTTT. Amino acids: CASNTGELFF. Full variable domain (remainder filled in from reference TRBV7-9 and TRBJ2-2): DTGVSQNPRHKITKRGQNVTFRCDPISEHNRLYWYRQTLGQGPEFLTYFQNEAQLEKSRLLSDRFSAERPKGSFSTLEIQRTEQGDSAMYLCASNTGELFFGEGSRLTVL.